Below are 18 T cell receptor beta chains sequenced from a single sample in a study of T-cell reconstitution after alpha-beta-depleted transplantation in children (TCRdb year 2016). Receptor amplification or capture employed PCR. TCRdb shows the sequencer as Illumina HiSeq 2500. Molecular barcoding was employed in the preparation of TCR libraries, with unique molecular identifiers being used to normalize TCRbeta repertoire quantification. The public reads were reanalyzed by TCRdb: fastp trimming at Q25, MiXCR alignment, in-frame beta chains only. One record per CDR3 amino acid sequence lists the most common genes and DNA. A total of more than 200,000 distinct CDR3 sequences appear in this sample, around 25% of them only once. The ten largest make up less than 3.5% of the sample. The treatment or condition label corresponds to: allogeneic hematopoietic cell transplantation with graft depleted of TCRalphabeta T cells and CD19 B cells.

This sample comprised PBMCs, obtained before TCRalphabeta/CD19-depleted stem cell transplant. The receptors come from a girl aged 2 to 10 with Fanconi anemia, due to receive a stem cell transplant.

This clonotype was observed at least ten times. The chain couples TRBV7-2 to TRBJ2-5; D is uncertain. This CDR3 contains 15 residues. Per the germline V gene, CDR1 is SGHTA and CDR2 is FQGNSA. Trimming removed 1 base from V and 0 bases from J, with 9 bases in between. The CDR3 DNA follows: TGTGCCAGCAGCTTAGATCTCAGATACCAAGAGACCCAGTACTTC. Its protein product is CASSLDLRYQETQYF.

This chain joins TRBV4-2 and TRBJ2-3, with unresolved D. The CDR3 loop spans 16 amino acids. Trimming removed 3 bases at V and 1 base at J, with 14 bases between. Germline-derived CDR1 and CDR2 are LGHNA and YNFKEQ. The CDR3 spells CASSHGRASGTDTQYF. CDR3 DNA: TGTGCCAGCAGCCACGGCCGGGCGTCTGGCACAGATACGCAGTATTTT.

This clonotype occurred a few times. V usage is TRBV6-6 and J usage is TRBJ1-2; no clear D. The CDR3 covers 12 residues. Germline CDR1 MNHNY, CDR2 SVGAGI (reference sequence). With 6 bases removed from V and 3 bases from J, the gap between germline ends came to 8 bases. The CDR3 nucleotides read TGTGCCAGCAGCCTACGGTACTATGGCTACACCTTC. Translating gives CASSLRYYGYTF.

This clonotype was found a few times. This chain uses TRBV29-1 with TRBJ2-1; D is ambiguous. This CDR3 has 13 amino acids. V lost 5 bases to trimming and J lost 2 bases, with 10 bases between them. Germline V lookup: CDR1 SQVTM, CDR2 ANQGSEA. CDR3: CSVYKPTYNEQFF. The CDR3 region has the DNA TGCAGCGTTTACAAGCCTACCTACAATGAGCAGTTCTTC.

This clonotype occurred a few times. The V call is TRBV7-6, the J call TRBJ2-3; no reliable D call. The CDR3 contains 12 residues. CDR1 is SGHVS, CDR2 FNYEAQ, per germline. V lost 1 base, J lost 9 bases, and 8 bases lay in between. The CDR3 region is CASSLEGGTQYF. CDR3 DNA sequence: TGTGCCAGCAGCTTAGAGGGTGGCACGCAGTATTTT.

The V and J genes are TRBV10-3 and TRBJ2-3; a weak D match, TRBD1 (5 bases). Trimming took off 6 bases at V and 0 bases at J, with 10 bases between the two ends. CDR1 ENHRY and CDR2 SYGVKD come from the germline V gene. The CDR3 length is 14 residues. CDR3 nucleotide sequence: TGTGCCATCAGCAGACAGAGGAGCACAGATACGCAGTATTTT. This sequence encodes CAISRQRSTDTQYF.

This chain joins TRBV25-1 and TRBJ2-7; D may correspond to TRBD1 or TRBD2 (5 bases each). This CDR3 is 16 amino acids long. Germline CDR1 reads MGHDK; CDR2 reads SYGVNS. Trimming cost V 2 bases and J 6 bases, with 20 bases left between them. The CDR3 spells CASSEGAGRRVSEQYF. The CDR3 DNA reads as TGTGCCAGCAGTGAAGGGGCAGGGAGAAGGGTCAGCGAGCAGTACTTC.

There are a few counts of this clonotype. Here the CDR3 reads CASSLWTGGSVETQYF. The CDR3 DNA follows: TGTGCCAGCAGTTTATGGACTGGCGGGAGCGTGGAGACCCAGTACTTC. The rearrangement uses TRBV28 and TRBJ2-5; TRBD2 agrees at 7 bases. The V gene end was trimmed by 0 bases and the J gene end by 5 bases; junction bases not matched to a gene: 9. Germline V lookup: CDR1 MDHEN, CDR2 SYDVKM. The CDR3 is 16 amino acids.

V gene TRBV11-2 combines with J gene TRBJ2-1; 7 positions match TRBD2. V was clipped by 0 bases and J by 2 bases; unmatched bases: 10. CDR3 length equals 18 residues. CDR1 is SGHAT, CDR2 FQNNGV, per germline. The CDR3 is CASSLDGRNVIPYNEQFF. DNA of the CDR3: TGTGCCAGCAGCTTAGACGGGAGGAATGTGATCCCCTACAATGAGCAGTTCTTC.

This clonotype occurred a few times. This sequence joins TRBV20-1 and TRBJ2-1; D may be TRBD1 or TRBD2 (6 bases each). CDR1 is DFQATT, CDR2 SNEGSKA, per germline (reference sequence). V lost 4 bases and J lost 8, with 21 bases in between. This CDR3 is built from 15 residues. The CDR3 here is CSAIRGRYSGDEQFF. CDR3 in DNA: TGCAGTGCTATTAGGGGGAGGTACTCGGGTGATGAGCAGTTCTTC.

This clonotype was detected ten times or more. V gene TRBV29-1 combines with J gene TRBJ2-1, with 7 bases aligning to TRBD2. J was trimmed by 9 bases and V by 2 bases; bases with no gene match: 4. In germline, CDR1 is SQVTM, CDR2 ANQGSEA. The CDR3 has 12 residues. As DNA, the CDR3 is TGCAGCGTTGAAAGGGGAGGGTCTGAGCAGTTCTTC. Translated, it gives CSVERGGSEQFF.

This clonotype has a count of ten or more. V usage is TRBV29-1 and J usage is TRBJ1-2, with D possibly TRBD1 on 6 matching bases. The CDR3 covers 11 residues. With 3 bases removed from V and 8 bases from J, the gap between germline ends came to 10 bases. CDR1 is SQVTM and CDR2 is ANQGSEA in the germline V gene. The CDR3 bases are TGCAGCGTTGAGGCAGGGGAGGGCTACACCTTC. It translates to CSVEAGEGYTF.

The sample holds a few counts of this clonotype. The chain has TRBV15 and TRBJ2-3; no clear D. Trimming stripped 2 bases from V and 4 bases from J, with 13 bases between. The CDR3 contains 15 residues. Germline V lookup: CDR1 LNHNV, CDR2 YYDKDF (reference sequence). CDR3 sequence (DNA): TGTGCCACCAGCAGATCATTGGGGTCGGCAGATACGCAGTATTTT. Its protein is CATSRSLGSADTQYF.

This clonotype was detected ten times or more. This chain links TRBV28 with TRBJ1-4; 7 positions match TRBD1. Germline assignment: CDR1 MDHEN and CDR2 SYDVKM. Losses at the gene ends were 3 bases for V and 7 bases for J; bases not matched to a gene: 8. CDR3 size: 15 residues. The chain's CDR3 is CASSFTLGQAEKLFF. The DNA for the CDR3 is TGTGCCAGCAGTTTTACCCTTGGACAGGCTGAAAAACTGTTTTTT.

This clonotype was detected many times. V gene TRBV20-1 combines with J gene TRBJ1-1; 7 positions match TRBD1. The germline gives CDR1 DFQATT, CDR2 SNEGSKA (reference sequence). This CDR3 region has 15 residues. With V trimmed by 6 bases and J by 1 base, 11 bases remained unmatched. The chain's CDR3 is CSASPSDRANTEAFF. The CDR3 DNA follows: TGCAGTGCCTCACCCTCTGACAGGGCGAACACTGAAGCTTTCTTT.

The V call is TRBV21-1, the J call TRBJ2-7; the DNA was not used to check the table's D call, TRBD2. TRBV21-1 is a pseudogene segment. There are 14 residues in the CDR3. In DNA, the CDR3 is TGTGCCAGCAGCAAAAGGGAGGCGGGCTACGAGCAGTACTTC. Translating gives CASSKREAGYEQYF.

This clonotype has a count of ten or more. The chain has TRBV20-1 and TRBJ1-4; 7 nucleotides agree with TRBD1. Germline loops: CDR1 DFQATT, CDR2 SNEGSKA (reference sequence). This CDR3 comprises 13 residues. The J segment lost 7 bases and the V segment lost 6 bases, leaving 8 bases of the junction unmatched. CDR3 sequence (DNA): TGCAGTGCGTTGACAGGGCTAAGTGAAAAACTGTTTTTT. It translates to CSALTGLSEKLFF.

This clonotype was seen ten or more times. The V gene is TRBV12-3 or TRBV12-4, the J gene TRBJ1-2; tentative D call: TRBD1 (6 bases). The CDR3 runs to 14 residues. V gave up 1 base and J gave up 8 bases, with 14 bases separating them. CDR3 residues: CASSLGTVVEGYTF. In DNA form, the CDR3 reads TGTGCCAGCAGTTTAGGGACAGTAGTAGAGGGCTACACCTTC.